The present T cell receptor beta chain was sequenced within a study of blood T cells in healthy people across ages. Alongside a J-beta primer mix, a sample-barcoded 5' primer served in a second PCR lasting roughly 7 to 12 cycles. TCRdb passed the 5' RACE reads through MiXCR, listing each CDR3 protein once. The table records about 570,000 distinct CDR3 sequences, approximately 25% of them present only once. V lost 0 bases to trimming and J lost 7 bases, with 13 bases between them. CDR3 length: 14 residues. From germline, CDR1 is SGDLS and CDR2 YYNGEE. The chain combines TRBV9 with TRBJ2-5; D unresolved. The sequencing sample was made of blood. This clonotype was obtained from a woman between 65 and 79 years old in good health. CDR3 nucleotides: TGTGCCAGCAGCGTAGTGGAACTGGCTGGGACCCAGTACTTC. Protein product: CASSVVELAGTQYF. Supplemented by reference TRBV9 and TRBJ2-5, the full variable domain reads DSGVTQTPKHLITATGQRVTLRCSPRSGDLSVYWYQQSLDQGLQFLIQYYNGEERAKGNILERFSAQQFPDLHSELNLSSLELGDSALYFCASSVVELAGTQYFGPGTRLLVL.